This T cell receptor (beta chain) originates from a study of blood T cell repertoires in COVID-19. The overall study: Researchers got acute and convalescent COVID-19 samples from the United States, Italy and Spain. In each case, the material was cDNA or gDNA derived from T cells, B-cell-depleted T cells, or PBMCs.

Original processing methods: Estimation of nucleated cell counts was performed using reference gene primer amplification. Some clones are missing from TCRdb's copy, which holds only in-frame ones; the method was immunoSEQ multiplex PCR. The V and J calls and clone size are taken from that table; D and trimming were inferred from the DNA. Here the sample spans 200,000 to 300,000 clones, about 86% being singletons. CDR3 length: 16 residues. V was clipped by 2 bases and J by 9 bases; unmatched bases: 7. In germline, CDR1 is MNHEY, CDR2 SVGAGI. Input material: peripheral blood. V is TRBV6-5 and J is TRBJ1-6, with 10 bases fitting TRBD1. The TCR sequence derives from a woman of 80 years or more with acute or convalescent COVID-19. In DNA, the CDR3 is TGTGCCAGCAGTTACCGGGACAGGGGCCCGGGTTCACCCCTCCACTTT. Its translation: CASSYRDRGPGSPLHF.